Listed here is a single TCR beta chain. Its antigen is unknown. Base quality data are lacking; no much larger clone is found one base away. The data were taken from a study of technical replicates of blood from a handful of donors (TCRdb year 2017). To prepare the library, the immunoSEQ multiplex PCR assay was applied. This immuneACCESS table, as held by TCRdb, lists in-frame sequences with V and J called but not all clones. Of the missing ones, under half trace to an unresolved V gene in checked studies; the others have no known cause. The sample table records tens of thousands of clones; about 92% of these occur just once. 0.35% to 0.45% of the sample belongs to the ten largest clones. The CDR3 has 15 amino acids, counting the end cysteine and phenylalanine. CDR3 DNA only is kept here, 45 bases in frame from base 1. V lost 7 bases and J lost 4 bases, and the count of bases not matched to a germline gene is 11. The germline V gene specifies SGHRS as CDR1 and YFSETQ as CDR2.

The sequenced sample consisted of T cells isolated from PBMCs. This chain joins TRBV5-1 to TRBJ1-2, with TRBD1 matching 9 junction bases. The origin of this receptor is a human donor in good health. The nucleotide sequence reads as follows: TGCGCCAGCGAACTAAGTCCGGGACAGGGCTATGGCTACACCTTC. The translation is CASELSPGQGYGYTF.